Presented here are 32 T cell receptor beta chains from one specimen sequenced in a study of T cells expressing NK-cell markers. For each CDR3 protein, TCRdb gives one entry from its re-call of the 5' RACE reads, without DNA. The repertoire table contains about 260,000 distinct CDR3 sequences. Input material: blood T cells: a sorted CD56 or NKG2C T cell subset, CD4+ or CD8+ T cells, or bulk PBMC T cells (not recorded which). These receptors originate from a woman between 18 and 75 years old in good health.

The chain recombines TRBV12-3 or TRBV12-4 with TRBJ1-2. The CDR3 runs to 15 residues. The CDR3 sequence is CASSSSPTEAYGYTF.

V gene TRBV28 combines with J gene TRBJ2-5; TCRdb's D call of TRBD2 is untestable without DNA. The CDR3 loop spans 13 amino acids. CDR1 is MDHEN and CDR2 is SYDVKM in the germline V gene. CDR3 residues: CASSSAGKETQYF.

The gene calls are TRBV6-2 or TRBV6-3 and TRBJ2-1; TCRdb picks TRBD2, but there is no DNA to check that call. Germline V CDR1 and CDR2: MNHEY, SVGEGT. This CDR3 is built from 17 residues. CDR3 amino acids: CASSYSIFSGDYNEQFF.

The chain carries TRBV5-6 and TRBJ1-5. CDR1 and CDR2 (germline): SGHDT, YYEEEE. CDR3 length equals 16 residues. The chain's CDR3 is CASSLDGGGGNQPQHF.

V gene TRBV4-3 combines with J gene TRBJ1-6; TCRdb's assignment of TRBD1 cannot be checked, as there is no DNA. This CDR3 spans 17 amino acids. Germline CDR1 LGHNA, CDR2 YSLEER. Here the CDR3 reads CASSQETGGARNSPLHF.

The J gene is TRBJ1-4, the V gene TRBV12-3 or TRBV12-4. The CDR3 runs 14 residues. Here the CDR3 reads CASSLSGSDEKLFF.

The rearrangement joins TRBV29-1 to TRBJ2-1; the D call from TCRdb, TRBD2, cannot be confirmed without DNA. Germline V gene lookup returns CDR1 SQVTM and CDR2 ANQGSEA. This CDR3 region has 14 residues. CDR3 region: CSVLRPSDYNEQFF.

The rearrangement links TRBV3-1 to TRBJ2-4; TCRdb proposes TRBD1, but this gene call is untestable without DNA. CDR3 length: 16 amino acids. Germline-derived CDR1 and CDR2 are LGHDT and YNNKEL (reference sequence). CDR3 protein: CASSQWGDRDKNIQYF. The full variable domain, in which reference TRBV3-1 and TRBJ2-4 provide the parts outside the CDR3, is DTAVSQTPKYLVTQMGNDKSIKCEQNLGHDTMYWYKQDSKKFLKIMFSYNNKELIINETVPNRFSPKSPDKAHLNLHINSLELGDSAVYFCASSQWGDRDKNIQYFGAGTRLSVL.

The chain couples TRBV7-8 to TRBJ2-1; the TCRdb call, TRBD1, lacks DNA for checking. In germline, CDR1 is SGHVS, CDR2 FQNEAQ. The CDR3 has 17 residues. The CDR3 loop is CASSLRNPGQSHNEQFF.

The V gene is TRBV6-5, the J gene TRBJ2-5; the D call from TCRdb, TRBD2, cannot be confirmed without DNA. This CDR3 region has 14 residues. Per the germline V gene, CDR1 is MNHEY and CDR2 is SVGAGI. The CDR3 sequence is CASSYGGGLETQYF.

The chain has TRBV12-3 or TRBV12-4 and TRBJ2-7. The CDR3 totals 14 residues. CDR3 amino acids: CASSPTHGPYEQYF.

The V and J genes are TRBV30 and TRBJ1-4. This CDR3 is 14 amino acids long. Germline V gene data show CDR1 as GTSNPN and CDR2 as SVGIG (reference sequence). The CDR3 spells CAWSVRGFEEKLFF.

V is TRBV20-1 and J is TRBJ2-5; TCRdb's D call of TRBD2 is untestable without DNA. This CDR3 is built from 15 residues. Germline assignment: CDR1 DFQATT and CDR2 SNEGSKA (reference sequence). CDR3: CSASRPGTSGETQYF.

The rearrangement joins TRBV7-2 to TRBJ2-5. CDR3 size: 13 residues. Looked up from germline, CDR1 is SGHTA and CDR2 is FQGNSA. The CDR3 sequence is CASSLQLLGTQYF.

The chain recombines TRBV9 with TRBJ2-1; TCRdb reports TRBD2, a call that lacks DNA to check it against. CDR3 length: 16 amino acids. CDR1 is SGDLS and CDR2 is YYNGEE in the germline V gene. The CDR3 sequence: CASSVAVWGLAGEQFF.

The gene calls are TRBV20-1 and TRBJ1-3. Germline V lookup: CDR1 DFQATT, CDR2 SNEGSKA (reference sequence). The CDR3 covers 14 residues. The chain's CDR3 is CSASPGISGNTIYF.

The chain recombines TRBV12-3 or TRBV12-4 with TRBJ2-1; TCRdb picks TRBD2, but there is no DNA to check that call. The CDR3 sequence is 14 residues long. The CDR3 reads CASSFAGLVNEQFF.

The J gene is TRBJ1-4, the V gene TRBV7-9. Germline V gene sequence: CDR1 SEHNR, CDR2 FQNEAQ (reference sequence). This CDR3 is built from 15 residues. CDR3 residues: CASSLIWRSNEKLFF.

CDR3 sequence: CSATLDGDTQYF. V is TRBV20-1 and J is TRBJ2-3. The CDR3 sequence is 12 residues long. Germline V gene sequence: CDR1 DFQATT, CDR2 SNEGSKA (reference sequence).

The chain recombines TRBV28 with TRBJ2-3. CDR3 size: 16 residues. The V gene's germline CDR1 is MDHEN and CDR2 SYDVKM. CDR3: CASSLVELSNTDTQYF.

The gene calls are TRBV11-2 and TRBJ1-6; the TCRdb call, TRBD1, lacks DNA for checking. The CDR3 covers 18 residues. CDR1 is SGHAT, CDR2 FQNNGV, per germline. The CDR3: CASSLYTQGISYNSPLHF.

This rearrangement joins TRBV24-1 to TRBJ2-3; there is no DNA to check the TCRdb D call of TRBD2. Germline CDR1 and CDR2: KGHDR and SFDVKD. The CDR3 totals 16 residues. CDR3 amino acids: CATSAGGGGTTDTQYF.

The chain recombines TRBV9 with TRBJ2-7; absent DNA, TCRdb's TRBD1 call cannot be checked. The CDR3 consists of 14 residues. CDR1 SGDLS and CDR2 YYNGEE come from the germline V gene. The chain's CDR3 is CASSVDWGPYEQYF.

The chain couples TRBV6-2 or TRBV6-3 to TRBJ2-2. The CDR3 loop spans 15 amino acids. Germline V gene sequence: CDR1 MNHEY, CDR2 SVGEGT. CDR3 in amino acids: CASSYNRVNTGELFF.

This chain links TRBV5-4 with TRBJ2-3. Germline V lookup: CDR1 SGHNT, CDR2 YYREEE (reference sequence). The length of the CDR3 is 14 residues. The CDR3 reads CASKLRVGADTQYF.

This sequence joins TRBV12-3 or TRBV12-4 and TRBJ2-5; TCRdb picks TRBD2, but there is no DNA to check that call. The CDR3 length is 14 residues. The CDR3 sequence: CASSPTSGWETQYF.

The chain combines TRBV7-9 with TRBJ1-5. CDR1 and CDR2 from the germline V gene are SEHNR and FQNEAQ (reference sequence). This CDR3 has 14 amino acids. CDR3: CASSLAHSNQPQHF.

J is TRBJ1-6 and V is TRBV18; TCRdb names TRBD1, which stays unverified in the absence of DNA. Germline V gene lookup returns CDR1 KGHSH and CDR2 LQKENI. The CDR3 length is 15 residues. CDR3: CASSPLGGNNSPLHF.

The chain is built from TRBV20-1 and TRBJ2-5; lacking DNA, the TRBD2 call made by TCRdb goes unchecked. The CDR3 length is 15 residues. Looked up from germline, CDR1 is DFQATT and CDR2 is SNEGSKA (reference sequence). This CDR3 reads CSASATEGRQETQYF.

This chain uses TRBV5-1 with TRBJ2-3; TCRdb's assignment of TRBD2 cannot be checked, as there is no DNA. Germline V lookup: CDR1 SGHRS, CDR2 YFSETQ. The CDR3 loop spans 16 amino acids. The CDR3 here is CASRVPKSGSADTQYF.

The V gene is TRBV15, the J gene TRBJ2-2. Germline CDR1 LNHNV, CDR2 YYDKDF (reference sequence). The CDR3 has 13 amino acids. CDR3 in amino acids: CATSRDLGGELFF.

The rearrangement links TRBV6-6 to TRBJ2-2; the D gene TCRdb calls, TRBD1, cannot be checked with no DNA. The CDR3 sequence is 13 residues long. CDR1 is MNHNY, CDR2 SVGAGI, per germline (reference sequence). The CDR3 spells CASSVPITGELFF.